This T cell receptor beta chain was found in a study of radiotherapy plus CTLA-4 blockade in lung cancer. Study conclusions and caveats: Response, reportedly, was best predicted by interferon-beta along with early blood T cell clone dynamics.

Germline assignment: CDR1 SGHVS and CDR2 FNYEAQ. The V and J ends lost 5 bases and 6 bases, in that order; junction bases with no gene match: 9. The CDR3 has 15 amino acids. Clones were read by immunoSEQ multiplex PCR, and TCRdb kept only the in-frame ones, dropping some. The sample has about 49,000 clones; 76% are singletons. Remarks on this clone: The antigen is unknown.

This material consisted of peripheral blood, taken from a patient treated with radiotherapy plus ipilimumab. The clonotype comes from a human donor with non-small cell lung cancer who had stable disease on radiotherapy plus ipilimumab. The chain carries TRBV7-6 and TRBJ2-2; 7 bases are a match to TRBD1. The CDR3 here is CASSIQNRGPGELFF. CDR3 bases: TGTGCCAGCAGCATCCAAAACAGGGGTCCCGGGGAGCTGTTTTTT. Full variable domain (remainder filled in from reference TRBV7-6 and TRBJ2-2): GAGVSQSPRYKVTKRGQDVALRCDPISGHVSLYWYRQALGQGPEFLTYFNYEAQQDKSGLPNDRFSAERPEGSISTLTIQRTEQRDSAMYRCASSIQNRGPGELFFGEGSRLTVL.